A single sample is the source of the 18 T cell receptor beta chains below, sequenced in a study of cytomegalovirus exposure and HLA in healthy donors (TCRdb year 2017). Libraries were made using the immunoSEQ multiplex PCR assay. For the multiplex PCR, a mixture combining 60 forward primers for TCR Vbeta segments and 13 reverse primers for TCR Jbeta segments was used. The table was pulled from immuneACCESS by TCRdb, which kept in-frame rearrangements only. Such tables lose some clones; where checked, under half of the loss comes from unresolved V genes, and the rest has no known cause. The data table for this sample lists about 92,000 clones. Approximately 15% of the sample belongs to the ten largest clones. The sequenced sample was PBMCs. These receptors all stem from a middle-aged man in good health and CMV-seropositive.

The chain combines TRBV18 with TRBJ2-1, with D tentatively TRBD2 (6 bases). The ends were cut back, 3 bases at V and 4 bases at J, with 13 bases in the middle. The CDR3 is 15 amino acids. Germline V lookup: CDR1 KGHSH, CDR2 LQKENI. In DNA form, the CDR3 reads TGTGCCAGCTCACCCTACACGGGAGAGTACAATGAGCAGTTCTTC. It is translated as CASSPYTGEYNEQFF.

V gene TRBV4-3 combines with J gene TRBJ2-1; 12 bases are shared with TRBD2. The trim removed 3 bases at V and 8 bases at J, leaving 5 bases unmatched. Looked up from germline, CDR1 is LGHNA and CDR2 is YSLEER. The CDR3 contains 15 residues. CDR3 nucleotide sequence: TGCGCCAGCAGCCAGCTAGCGGGAGGGCGGCATGAGCAGTTCTTC. This codes for CASSQLAGGRHEQFF.

The chain has TRBV6-1 and TRBJ1-4; 7 nucleotides agree with TRBD1. J gave up 6 bases and V 10 bases, and 8 bases lay outside the gene matches. Looked up from germline, CDR1 is MNHNS and CDR2 is SASEGT. CDR3 length equals 13 residues. This CDR3 reads CATRGQQYEKLFF. DNA of the CDR3: TGTGCCACACGGGGACAGCAGTATGAAAAACTGTTTTTT.

The gene calls are TRBV28 and TRBJ1-2, with 7 bases matching TRBD1. Germline CDR1 is MDHEN and CDR2 is SYDVKM. The CDR3 length is 14 residues. Unmatched junction bases numbered 6, after V lost 6 bases and J lost 2 bases. The CDR3 sequence is CASSRGGTNYGYTF. As DNA, the CDR3 is TGTGCCAGCAGCCGAGGGGGCACCAACTATGGCTACACCTTC.

The rearrangement links TRBV18 to TRBJ1-5; D remains unclear. There are 15 residues in the CDR3. Germline assignment: CDR1 KGHSH and CDR2 LQKENI. V lost 2 bases and J lost 4, with 12 bases in between. The CDR3 DNA is TGTGCCAGCTCACCAAGTGTTACGAGGAATCAGCCCCAGCATTTT. It codes for CASSPSVTRNQPQHF. Filled out from reference TRBV18 and TRBJ1-5, the complete variable domain reads NAGVMQNPRHLVRRRGQEARLRCSPMKGHSHVYWYRQLPEEGLKFMVYLQKENIIDESGMPKERFSAEFPKEGPSILRIQQVVRGDSAAYFCASSPSVTRNQPQHFGDGTRLSIL.

The J gene is TRBJ1-5, the V gene TRBV4-1; unclear D gene. The germline CDR1 and CDR2 sequences are MGHRA and YSYEKL. This CDR3 contains 13 residues. Trimming took off 0 bases at V and 5 bases at J, with 5 bases between the two ends. In nucleotides, the CDR3 is TGCGCCAGCAGCCAAGATTATTATCAGCCCCAGCATTTT. Residues: CASSQDYYQPQHF.

The CDR3 nucleotides are TGTGCCAGCAGCCCGGACTGGCACTACGAGCAGTACTTC. This gives the protein CASSPDWHYEQYF. This chain uses TRBV14 with TRBJ2-5; maybe TRBD2 (5 bases). The J call could be wrong; TRBJ2-7 is a better fit for the DNA end. This CDR3 has 13 residues. Looked up from germline, CDR1 is SGHDN and CDR2 is FVKESK.

The chain employs TRBV9 and TRBJ2-2; TRBD2 is a possible D gene (7 bases). The CDR3 has 16 residues. Between the trimmed V and J ends, which lost 0 bases and 7 bases, there was a span of 16 bases. Germline V CDR1 and CDR2: SGDLS, YYNGEE. The CDR3 spells CASSVAGGQGIGELFF. CDR3 sequence (DNA): TGTGCCAGCAGCGTAGCCGGGGGGCAGGGAATCGGGGAGCTGTTTTTT.

The CDR3 region is CSVEENSGRIPYNEQFF. CDR3 nucleotide sequence: TGCAGCGTTGAAGAGAATAGCGGGAGAATCCCCTACAATGAGCAGTTCTTC. The gene calls are TRBV29-1 and TRBJ2-1; TRBD2 matches 9 bases. The germline V gene encodes CDR1 SQVTM and CDR2 ANQGSEA. With V trimmed by 0 bases and J by 2 bases, 8 bases remained unmatched. The CDR3 totals 17 residues.

The chain combines TRBV4-3 with TRBJ2-1; TRBD2 matches 8 bases. This CDR3 has 20 amino acids. Germline V gives CDR1 LGHNA, CDR2 YSLEER. The V and J ends lost 0 bases and 0 bases, in that order; junction bases with no gene match: 13. The CDR3 sequence: CASSQDIGKGLASSYNEQFF. The CDR3 nucleotides are TGCGCCAGCAGCCAAGATATTGGGAAAGGACTAGCAAGCTCCTACAATGAGCAGTTCTTC.

The chain combines TRBV6-5 with TRBJ2-1; D perhaps matches TRBD1 (5 bases). V lost 8 bases and J lost 6, with 14 bases in between. The CDR3 runs 13 residues. The germline V gene encodes CDR1 MNHEY and CDR2 SVGAGI. The CDR3 region has the DNA TGTGCCAGCCAGGGCGCGGCCCGCAATGAGCAGTTCTTC. This gives the protein CASQGAARNEQFF.

This sequence joins TRBV7-2 and TRBJ2-1; 12 positions agree with TRBD2. Losses at the gene ends were 4 bases for V and 8 bases for J; bases not matched to a gene: 12. The CDR3 contains 17 residues. CDR1 SGHTA and CDR2 FQGNSA come from the germline V gene. The CDR3 nucleotides are TGTGCCAGCAGCTCCGGACTAGCGGGGTGGGGGCGGCATGAGCAGTTCTTC. The encoded protein is CASSSGLAGWGRHEQFF.

V gene TRBV30 combines with J gene TRBJ2-1, with 14 nucleotides matching TRBD2. Per germline, CDR1 GTSNPN and CDR2 SVGIG (reference sequence). This CDR3 contains 15 residues. Losses at the gene ends were 3 bases for V and 10 bases for J; bases not matched to a gene: 8. The CDR3 sequence is CAWRPGLAGEREQFF. Written as DNA, the CDR3 is TGTGCCTGGAGGCCGGGACTAGCGGGAGAGCGGGAGCAGTTCTTC.

The J gene is TRBJ2-2, the V gene TRBV7-3, with 9 bases identical to TRBD2. This CDR3 has 17 amino acids. CDR1 and CDR2 (germline): SGHTA, FQGTGA. V lost 2 bases and J lost 4; bases outside the gene matches: 8. The CDR3 DNA follows: TGTGCCAGCAGCTTAGAGCCGGGCGGGAGGGCCACCGGGGAGCTGTTTTTT. Translated, it gives CASSLEPGGRATGELFF.

This sequence joins TRBV5-6 and TRBJ2-1; D possibly corresponds to TRBD2 (6 bases). The V end was cut by 4 bases, the J end by 8 bases, with 13 bases between. The CDR3 runs to 13 residues. The V gene's germline CDR1 is SGHDT and CDR2 YYEEEE. CDR3 DNA: TGTGCCAGCAGCCGGGACTTTGGCGATGAGCAGTTCTTC. Its translation is CASSRDFGDEQFF. The full variable domain, in which reference TRBV5-6 and TRBJ2-1 provide the parts outside the CDR3, is DAGVTQSPTHLIKTRGQQVTLRCSPKSGHDTVSWYQQALGQGPQFIFQYYEEEERQRGNFPDRFSGHQFPNYSSELNVNALLLGDSALYLCASSRDFGDEQFFGPGTRLTVL.

This sequence joins TRBV7-8 and TRBJ2-7; 7 nucleotides align to TRBD2. The CDR3 runs 15 residues. The germline V gene has CDR1 SGHVS and CDR2 FQNEAQ. Losses at the gene ends were 5 bases for V and 4 bases for J; bases not matched to a gene: 11. CDR3 sequence (DNA): TGTGCCAGCAGCCCCCGTTTTTTGCGGGAGTACGAGCAGTACTTC. This codes for CASSPRFLREYEQYF. Using reference TRBV7-8 and TRBJ2-7 for the parts outside the CDR3, the full variable domain is GAGVSQSPRYKVAKRGQDVALRCDPISGHVSLFWYQQALGQGPEFLTYFQNEAQLDKSGLPSDRFFAERPEGSVSTLKIQRTQQEDSAVYLCASSPRFLREYEQYFGPGTRLTVT.

The chain is built from TRBV27 and TRBJ2-7; 15 nucleotides line up with TRBD2. The ends lost 3 bases at V and 4 bases at J; junction bases unmatched: 10. Germline CDR1 is MNHEY and CDR2 is SMNVEV (reference sequence). CDR3 length equals 18 residues. The CDR3 loop is CASSFGTSGRRGPYEQYF. In nucleotides, the CDR3 is TGTGCCAGCAGTTTCGGGACTAGCGGGAGGAGAGGGCCATACGAGCAGTACTTC.

The chain is built from TRBV4-3 and TRBJ1-1; D remains unclear. The CDR3 contains 12 residues. Germline V gene sequence: CDR1 LGHNA, CDR2 YSLEER. V lost 1 base, J lost 10 bases, and 10 bases lay in between. In nucleotides, the CDR3 is TGCGCCAGCAGCCAAGCCCAAGGAGCAGCTTTCTTT. Its protein product is CASSQAQGAAFF.